Only a few counts were recorded for the clone carrying this T cell receptor (beta chain). Its cognate antigen is unknown. This sample was taken from a study of T-cell memory formation after mild COVID-19. Study in general: Largely donor-specific sequence clusters came from a couple of donors. Study outcomes and limitations: Clones contracting over day 15 to 85 were CD4/CD8 balanced, with later expanders leaning CD4+.

TCR alpha and TCR beta cDNA libraries carrying sample barcodes and UMIs were produced by 5'RACE using constant-segment primers. TCRdb re-called the 5' RACE reads through MiXCR, storing one row per CDR3 protein. The sample shows 150,000 to 200,000 distinct CDR3 sequences, around 10% of them seen only once. This TCR derives from a young man who had mild COVID-19 (a few samples of this study predate the infection). Cell type and time point are not known. The sample taken for sequencing was PBMCs or a T cell subset sorted from them (not recorded which).

CDR3 nucleotide sequence: TGCGCCAGCAGCCAAGACAGGGTCACAGATACGCAGTATTTT. Residues: CASSQDRVTDTQYF. This rearrangement joins TRBV4-1 to TRBJ2-3; D is possibly TRBD1 (5 bases). Deletions cut 0 bases from V and 2 bases from J, with 6 bases between. The CDR3 totals 14 residues. CDR1 is MGHRA and CDR2 is YSYEKL in the germline V gene.